The 8 T cell receptor beta chains below were found in one sample sequenced in a study of T-cell reconstitution after alpha-beta-depleted transplantation in children (dated by TCRdb to about 2016). Libraries were built with PCR. The instrument was an Illumina HiSeq 2500. TCR library preparation used molecular barcoding, with unique molecular identifiers applied to normalize quantification of the TCRbeta repertoire. TCRdb trimmed public reads at Q25 via fastp, called clones via MiXCR and kept in-frame beta chains. Identical CDR3 protein sequences are pooled into one entry, listed with their most common genes and DNA. This sample lists hundreds of thousands of distinct CDR3 sequences; around 7.5% were detected once. The ten largest account for about 6.4% of the sample. This specimen's treatment or condition label, interpreted: allogeneic hematopoietic cell transplantation with graft depleted of TCRalphabeta T cells and CD19 B cells.

Here the sequenced sample was PBMCs, mostly from graft donor cells, taken 180 days after TCRalphabeta/CD19-depleted stem cell transplant. The source of these receptors is a male patient aged 5 to 17 who had a stem cell transplant for acute lymphoblastic leukemia, so the T cells may come from the graft donor.

This clonotype was seen repeatedly, ten times or more. The chain couples TRBV28 to TRBJ1-6; D is unresolved. Germline CDR1 MDHEN, CDR2 SYDVKM. The CDR3 sequence is 16 residues long. V lost 1 base and J 7 bases, leaving 14 bases between the germline ends. The CDR3 DNA reads TGTGCCAGCAGTTTATATCCTTTCGGGTCGAATTCACCCCTCCACTTT. This codes for CASSLYPFGSNSPLHF.

This clonotype was found many times. J is TRBJ2-3 and V is TRBV20-1; the match to TRBD2 covers 12 bases. Unmatched junction bases numbered 1, after V lost 7 bases and J lost 5 bases. CDR1 is DFQATT and CDR2 is SNEGSKA in the germline V gene (reference sequence). CDR3 size: 12 residues. The CDR3, as DNA: TGCAGTGAACTAGCGGGAGGAGATACGCAGTATTTT. Its protein is CSELAGGDTQYF.

This clonotype showed up many times. The rearrangement uses TRBV18 and TRBJ2-6; D gene unclear. The CDR3 sequence is 18 residues long. Trimming removed 1 base from V and 2 bases from J, with 15 bases in between. Germline CDR1 is KGHSH and CDR2 is LQKENI. The CDR3 sequence: CASSPLMGKLAGANVLTF. CDR3 sequence (DNA): TGTGCCAGCTCACCACTGATGGGTAAATTGGCTGGGGCCAACGTCCTGACTTTC.

This clonotype was observed at least ten times. The rearrangement uses TRBV5-1 and TRBJ2-5; no definite D call. The V gene's germline CDR1 is SGHRS and CDR2 YFSETQ. Trimming removed 0 bases at V and 5 bases at J, with 8 bases between. The CDR3 consists of 13 residues. CDR3 sequence (DNA): TGCGCCAGCAGCTTGGGCGGCGCGGAGACCCAGTACTTC. It translates to CASSLGGAETQYF. Using reference TRBV5-1 and TRBJ2-5 for the parts outside the CDR3, the full variable domain is KAGVTQTPRYLIKTRGQQVTLSCSPISGHRSVSWYQQTPGQGLQFLFEYFSETQRNKGNFPGRFSGRQFSNSRSEMNVSTLELGDSALYLCASSLGGAETQYFGPGTRLLVL.

This clonotype was seen at least ten times. V is TRBV24-1 and J is TRBJ2-1; 8 bases map to TRBD2. V lost 3 bases, J lost 8 bases, and 8 bases stayed unmatched. Germline assignment: CDR1 KGHDR and CDR2 SFDVKD. CDR3 length: 15 residues. The CDR3 loop is CATSDRGGGKDEQFF. The DNA of the CDR3 is TGTGCCACCAGTGATCGGGGGGGAGGGAAGGATGAGCAGTTCTTC.

This clonotype occurred many times. The V call is TRBV25-1, the J call TRBJ1-5; unclear D gene. The CDR3 covers 12 residues. The germline gives CDR1 MGHDK, CDR2 SYGVNS. V was trimmed by 6 bases and J by 9 bases, leaving 12 bases between them. The CDR3 DNA is TGTGCCAGCAGGGCCCCAGGTGGGCCCCAGCATTTT. Protein sequence: CASRAPGGPQHF.

This clonotype came up a few times. The CDR3 DNA reads TGTGCCAGCAGTGGGCAGGAGGGGGGGACCCAGTACTTC. Translating gives CASSGQEGGTQYF. The J gene is TRBJ2-5, the V gene TRBV27; tentatively, D is TRBD1 or TRBD2 (6 bases each). V lost 5 bases and J lost 7, with 14 bases in between. Germline CDR1 MNHEY, CDR2 SMNVEV (reference sequence). The CDR3 consists of 13 residues.

This clonotype was seen repeatedly, ten times or more. This chain joins TRBV7-9 and TRBJ1-2; 9 positions agree with TRBD1. V trimming: 4 bases; J trimming: 8 bases; junction bases outside the gene matches: 8. Germline V CDR1 and CDR2: SEHNR, FQNEAQ (reference sequence). The CDR3 runs 14 residues. The chain's CDR3 is CASSSRTGEEGYTF. The CDR3, as DNA: TGTGCCAGCAGCTCGAGGACAGGGGAGGAGGGCTACACCTTC. The variable domain in full, with the rest retrieved from reference TRBV7-9 and TRBJ1-2, is DTGVSQNPRHKITKRGQNVTFRCDPISEHNRLYWYRQTLGQGPEFLTYFQNEAQLEKSRLLSDRFSAERPKGSFSTLEIQRTEQGDSAMYLCASSSRTGEEGYTFGSGTRLTVV.